The following is a TCR beta chain sequence with its context. Method: immunoSEQ multiplex PCR; TCRdb's copy keeps in-frame clones and lacks some. The data contain about 190,000 clones, under 90% of them singletons. This record belongs to a study of blood T cell repertoires in COVID-19. CDR3 size: 15 residues. The germline V gene has CDR1 SGHAT and CDR2 FQNNGV. The ends were cut back, 5 bases at V and 0 bases at J, with 13 bases in the middle. Sequencing was done on a sample of peripheral blood. The clonotype comes from a middle-aged man with acute or convalescent COVID-19. V gene TRBV11-2 combines with J gene TRBJ1-2; tentative D call: TRBD1 (5 bases). CDR3 residues: CASSVRMTANYGYTF. Here the CDR3 DNA reads TGTGCCAGCAGCGTCCGTATGACAGCTAACTATGGCTACACCTTC.